These 21 T cell receptor beta chains were all obtained from the same sample, sequenced in a study of human T cells and chemical hapten exposure. The time point was: pre-sensitization, week 0. Treatment described: therapeutic diphenylcyclopropenone sensitization with weekly scalp DPC. TCRdb called the RACE reads again in MiXCR, with one record for every CDR3 protein. Altogether 300,000 to 450,000 distinct CDR3 sequences are present, 4.5% to 5.5% being singletons, with the ten largest covering 2% to 3%. Sample: whole blood, taken in connection with sensitization to the hapten diphenylcyclopropenone (DPC). The receptors stem from a woman aged 45 to 65 with alopecia areata. Some clones in this sample may be carry-over from other donors' samples.

This clonotype occurred a few times. This sequence joins TRBV5-1 and TRBJ2-3, with D possibly TRBD2 on 6 matching bases. Germline V CDR1 and CDR2: SGHRS, YFSETQ. The CDR3 runs to 15 residues. Trimming took 1 base from V and 3 from J, leaving 12 bases between them. The CDR3 sequence is CASSLIAETTDTQYF. The CDR3 nucleotides are TGCGCCAGCAGCTTGATAGCGGAAACAACAGATACGCAGTATTTT.

The table lists this clonotype with many counts. The genes are TRBV28 and TRBJ2-1, with 8 bases lining up with TRBD2. Looked up from germline, CDR1 is MDHEN and CDR2 is SYDVKM. The ends lost 5 bases at V and 4 bases at J; junction bases unmatched: 10. The CDR3 contains 16 residues. CDR3 DNA sequence: TGTGCCAGCAGTCCCCCCGAGATAGCGGGGTACAATGAGCAGTTCTTC. It is translated as CASSPPEIAGYNEQFF. Using reference TRBV28 and TRBJ2-1 for the parts outside the CDR3, the full variable domain is DVKVTQSSRYLVKRTGEKVFLECVQDMDHENMFWYRQDPGLGLRLIYFSYDVKMKEKGDIPEGYSVSREKKERFSLILESASTNQTSMYLCASSPPEIAGYNEQFFGPGTRLTVL.

This clonotype was counted at least ten times. The chain uses TRBV6-2 or TRBV6-3 and TRBJ1-2, with D unresolved. Trimming stripped 4 bases from V and 7 bases from J, with 16 bases between. Germline-derived CDR1 and CDR2 are MNHEY and SVGEGT. This CDR3 is 14 amino acids long. CDR3 DNA: TGTGCCAGCAGTTTCCAGCCGGAGCGGGGTGGCTACACCTTC. This codes for CASSFQPERGGYTF.

This clonotype has a count of ten or more. The rearrangement uses TRBV5-1 and TRBJ2-3; perhaps D is TRBD1 or TRBD2 (5 bases each). The CDR3 has 15 residues. Germline values: CDR1 SGHRS, CDR2 YFSETQ. The V and J ends lost 3 bases and 3 bases respectively, with 14 bases between them. CDR3 amino acids: CASSYRLGLTDTQYF. The CDR3 nucleotides are TGCGCCAGCAGCTACAGGCTCGGACTGACAGATACGCAGTATTTT.

This clonotype was detected only a few times. This chain uses TRBV9 with TRBJ2-3; TRBD2 is a possible D gene (7 bases). This CDR3 has 17 amino acids. Trimming cost V 0 bases and J 0 bases, with 14 bases left between them. Germline V gene data show CDR1 as SGDLS and CDR2 as YYNGEE. This CDR3 reads CASSVGGGGPSTDTQYF. For the CDR3, the DNA is TGTGCCAGCAGCGTAGGGGGCGGGGGCCCTAGCACAGATACGCAGTATTTT.

This clonotype has more than one count but fewer than ten. The rearrangement links TRBV7-9 to TRBJ2-3; D is possibly TRBD1 (5 bases). The CDR3 is 15 amino acids. CDR1 and CDR2 (germline): SEHNR, FQNEAQ (reference sequence). V was cut by 4 bases and J by 4 bases, with 15 bases left in between. The CDR3 DNA reads as TGTGCCAGCAGCTCCCGGACAAGCCCGCCAGATACGCAGTATTTT. Encoded protein: CASSSRTSPPDTQYF.

In this sample, this clonotype turned up once. V usage is TRBV13 and J usage is TRBJ2-5; D remains unclear. The germline CDR1 and CDR2 sequences are PRHDT and FYEKMQ (reference sequence). This CDR3 spans 13 amino acids. The V and J ends lost 2 bases and 4 bases respectively, with 8 bases between them. Here the CDR3 reads CASSLLRRETQYF. The CDR3 nucleotides read TGTGCCAGCAGCTTACTGCGCCGAGAGACCCAGTACTTC.

This clonotype was seen ten or more times. The genes are TRBV7-2 and TRBJ2-3; D possibly corresponds to TRBD1 (5 bases). The CDR3 is 13 amino acids. V was trimmed by 10 bases and J by 2 bases, leaving 13 bases between them. Per the germline V gene, CDR1 is SGHTA and CDR2 is FQGNSA. CDR3 nucleotides: TGTGCCACCGAGGACACACACACAGATACGCAGTATTTT. Translating it yields CATEDTHTDTQYF.

The CDR3 coding sequence is TGTGCCAGCAGTTCGGGCAGATCCCACGAGCAGTACTTC. Translated, it gives CASSSGRSHEQYF. The chain combines TRBV28 with TRBJ2-7, with D uncertain. The CDR3 has 13 residues. V was trimmed by 4 bases and J by 5 bases, leaving 12 bases between them. Per the germline V gene, CDR1 is MDHEN and CDR2 is SYDVKM.

This clonotype came up many times. The chain employs TRBV2 and TRBJ2-1, with TRBD2 matching 10 bases. Germline assignment: CDR1 SNHLY and CDR2 FYNNEI. With V trimmed by 4 bases and J by 14 bases, 8 bases remained unmatched. This CDR3 is 13 amino acids long. CDR3: CASSVVSGGVEFF. CDR3 in DNA: TGTGCCAGCAGTGTCGTCAGCGGGGGGGTGGAGTTCTTC.

This clonotype was picked up many times. This rearrangement joins TRBV5-1 to TRBJ2-1; 8 bases line up with TRBD2. The CDR3 length is 15 residues. Unmatched junction bases numbered 5, after V lost 1 base and J lost 5 bases. Germline assignment: CDR1 SGHRS and CDR2 YFSETQ. CDR3 nucleotide sequence: TGCGCCAGCAGCTTGAGAACGGGGGGGAACAATGAGCAGTTCTTC. Its translation: CASSLRTGGNNEQFF.

The sample holds many counts of this clonotype. The chain combines TRBV19 with TRBJ1-5; D is undetermined. Germline CDR1 is LNHDA and CDR2 is SQIVND (reference sequence). This CDR3 contains 14 residues. The V and J ends lost 3 bases and 3 bases respectively, with 9 bases between them. The CDR3 DNA sequence: TGTGCCAGTAGTATCAAGGCAATCAATCAGCCCCAGCATTTT. Amino acids: CASSIKAINQPQHF.

This clonotype occurred many times. The V call is TRBV20-1, the J call TRBJ2-7; TRBD2 matches 7 bases. The germline gives CDR1 DFQATT, CDR2 SNEGSKA (reference sequence). J lost 0 bases, V lost 2 bases, and 10 bases had no gene match. The CDR3 totals 16 residues. The CDR3 DNA reads TGCAGTGCTAGATCCGTCGGGGGGACTTACTCCTACGAGCAGTACTTC. It yields the protein CSARSVGGTYSYEQYF.

This clonotype occurred a few times. This rearrangement joins TRBV7-9 to TRBJ1-2; D remains ambiguous. Trimming left V 4 bases short and J 4 bases short, with 13 bases between. The CDR3 is 14 amino acids. CDR1 SEHNR and CDR2 FQNEAQ come from the germline V gene (reference sequence). CDR3 coding DNA: TGTGCCAGCAGCTCGTCGGGTTACACCTATGGCTACACCTTC. Protein: CASSSSGYTYGYTF.

In the case of this clonotype: This may come from a read error, since a much larger clone is one base off. The V and J genes are TRBV28 and TRBJ2-5; D is unresolved. Germline CDR1 and CDR2: MDHEN and SYDVKM. This CDR3 is 12 amino acids long. The CDR3 coding sequence is TGTGCCAGCAGTTCCATGCCGGAGACCCAGAACTTC. This encodes CASSSMPETQNF.

This clonotype was counted only a few times. This chain uses TRBV5-1 with TRBJ2-4; no definite D call. Trimming took off 5 bases at V and 0 bases at J, with 12 bases between the two ends. This CDR3 comprises 15 residues. Germline loops: CDR1 SGHRS, CDR2 YFSETQ. CDR3 coding DNA: TGCGCCAGCAGACCAACATACCTAGCCAAAAACATTCAGTACTTC. It specifies CASRPTYLAKNIQYF. Together with reference TRBV5-1 and TRBJ2-4, the CDR3 gives the full variable domain: KAGVTQTPRYLIKTRGQQVTLSCSPISGHRSVSWYQQTPGQGLQFLFEYFSETQRNKGNFPGRFSGRQFSNSRSEMNVSTLELGDSALYLCASRPTYLAKNIQYFGAGTRLSVL.

This clonotype appeared many times. Mismatch with germline at one junction end may stem from a read error. This chain links TRBV7-2 with TRBJ2-6; possible D gene TRBD1, 6 bases. In germline, CDR1 is SGHTA, CDR2 FQGNSA. This CDR3 spans 15 amino acids. DNA of the CDR3: TGCGCCAGCAGCCAACAGGGCTCTGGGGCCAACGTCCTGACTTTC. Translation: CASSQQGSGANVLTF.

The chain combines TRBV4-1 with TRBJ1-1, with D possibly matching TRBD1 (5 bases). Germline-derived CDR1 and CDR2 are MGHRA and YSYEKL. V was trimmed by 4 bases and J by 0 bases, leaving 18 bases between them. This CDR3 contains 17 residues. The CDR3 loop is CASSPQDGGGMNTEAFF. CDR3 in DNA: TGCGCCAGCAGCCCGCAAGATGGGGGGGGGATGAACACTGAAGCTTTCTTT.

Ten or more counts support this clonotype. The chain employs TRBV2 and TRBJ1-6, with 10 positions matching TRBD1. Germline V lookup: CDR1 SNHLY, CDR2 FYNNEI. The CDR3 runs to 14 residues. V was pared by 6 bases and J by 6 bases, with 2 bases of the junction left unmatched. The CDR3, as DNA: TGTGCCAGCAGCTGGACAGGGGGTAATTCACCCCTCCACTTT. Encoded protein: CASSWTGGNSPLHF.

This clonotype was observed many times. CDR3 loop: CASSVDRHSSYEQYF. The CDR3 DNA reads TGTGCCAGCAGCGTAGACCGTCATAGCTCCTACGAGCAGTACTTC. This chain links TRBV9 with TRBJ2-7; D is undetermined. Germline V CDR1 and CDR2: SGDLS, YYNGEE. The V and J ends lost 0 bases and 0 bases respectively, with 10 bases between them. This CDR3 is built from 15 residues. Full variable domain (rest looked up from reference TRBV9 and TRBJ2-7): DSGVTQTPKHLITATGQRVTLRCSPRSGDLSVYWYQQSLDQGLQFLIQYYNGEERAKGNILERFSAQQFPDLHSELNLSSLELGDSALYFCASSVDRHSSYEQYFGPGTRLTVT.

The rearrangement joins TRBV27 to TRBJ1-5; D remains ambiguous. Trimming shortened V by 7 bases and J by 1 base, and 14 bases separated the two germline ends. The length of the CDR3 is 15 residues. Per the germline V gene, CDR1 is MNHEY and CDR2 is SMNVEV (reference sequence). The CDR3 loop reads CASKMDYSSNQPQHF. CDR3 bases: TGTGCCAGCAAAATGGACTACTCCAGCAATCAGCCCCAGCATTTT.